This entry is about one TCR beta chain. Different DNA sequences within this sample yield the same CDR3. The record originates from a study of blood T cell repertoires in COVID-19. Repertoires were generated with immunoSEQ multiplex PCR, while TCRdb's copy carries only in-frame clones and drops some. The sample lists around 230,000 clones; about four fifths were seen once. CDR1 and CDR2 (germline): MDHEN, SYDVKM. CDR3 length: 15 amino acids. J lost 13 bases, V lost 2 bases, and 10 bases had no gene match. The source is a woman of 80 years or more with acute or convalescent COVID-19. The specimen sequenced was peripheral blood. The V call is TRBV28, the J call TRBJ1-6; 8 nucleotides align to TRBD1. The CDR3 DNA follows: TGTGCCAGCAGTTTAACAGGGGGAACTGCTTCGCCCCTCCACTTT. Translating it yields CASSLTGGTASPLHF.